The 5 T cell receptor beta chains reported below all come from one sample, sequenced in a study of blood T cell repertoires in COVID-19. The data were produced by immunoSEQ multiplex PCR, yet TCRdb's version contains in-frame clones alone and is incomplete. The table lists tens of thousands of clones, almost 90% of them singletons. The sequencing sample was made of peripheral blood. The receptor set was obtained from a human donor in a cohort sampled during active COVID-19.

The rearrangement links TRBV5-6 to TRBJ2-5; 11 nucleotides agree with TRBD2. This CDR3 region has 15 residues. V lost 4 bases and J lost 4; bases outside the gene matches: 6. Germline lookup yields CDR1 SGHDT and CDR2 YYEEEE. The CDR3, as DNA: TGTGCCAGCAGCCATCGACTAGCGGGGTTAGAGACCCAGTACTTC. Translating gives CASSHRLAGLETQYF.

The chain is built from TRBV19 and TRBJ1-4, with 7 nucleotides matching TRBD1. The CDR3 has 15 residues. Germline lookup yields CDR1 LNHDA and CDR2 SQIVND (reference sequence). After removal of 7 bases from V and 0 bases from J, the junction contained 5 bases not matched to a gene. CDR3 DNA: TGTGCCAGTACAACAGGGGATGCAACTAATGAAAAACTGTTTTTT. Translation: CASTTGDATNEKLFF.

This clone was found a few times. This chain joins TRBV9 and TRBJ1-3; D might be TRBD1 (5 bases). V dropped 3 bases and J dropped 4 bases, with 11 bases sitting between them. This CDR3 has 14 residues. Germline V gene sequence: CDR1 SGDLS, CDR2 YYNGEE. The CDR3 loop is CASSGGSSGNTIYF. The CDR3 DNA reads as TGTGCCAGCAGCGGGGGCTCCTCGGGAAACACCATATATTTT.

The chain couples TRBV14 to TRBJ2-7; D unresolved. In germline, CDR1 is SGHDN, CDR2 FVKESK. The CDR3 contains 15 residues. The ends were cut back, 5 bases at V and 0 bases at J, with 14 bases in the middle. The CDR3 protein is CASSTMTGISYEQYF. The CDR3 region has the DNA TGTGCCAGCAGCACTATGACTGGTATCTCCTACGAGCAGTACTTC.

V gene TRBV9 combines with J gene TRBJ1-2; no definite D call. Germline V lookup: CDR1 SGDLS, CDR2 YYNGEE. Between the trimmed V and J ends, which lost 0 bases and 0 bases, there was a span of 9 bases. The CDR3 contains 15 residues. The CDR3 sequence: CASSVDVGANYGYTF. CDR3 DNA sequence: TGTGCCAGCAGCGTAGACGTTGGAGCTAACTATGGCTACACCTTC.